Included here is one T cell receptor beta chain sequence, with context. What it binds is unknown. This CDR3 has 14 residues. CDR1 and CDR2 from the germline V gene are SGDLS and YYNGEE. Trimming took 3 bases from V and 5 from J, leaving 15 bases between them. This record belongs to a study of cytomegalovirus exposure and HLA in healthy donors. General study findings and limits: Association of approximately 16,000 TCR beta sequences with HLA alleles was found at 0.05 false discovery rate in a later analysis. Per published reports, the classifier diagnosed cytomegalovirus status with high specificity and sensitivity. The study assumed roughly uniform donor sequencing depth for presence/absence analyses. Whilst most TCR sequences proved rare, a subset of public TCRs occurred across many donors.

PCR used 60 Vbeta primers and 13 Jbeta primers. Repertoires were generated with immunoSEQ multiplex PCR, while TCRdb's copy carries only in-frame clones and drops some. The sample has roughly 120,000 clones, under 85% seen once. This chain links TRBV9 with TRBJ2-7; D gene uncertain. Sequencing used PBMCs. The clonotype was recovered from a woman aged 40-49 years in good health and CMV-seropositive. CDR3 in DNA: TGTGCCAGCAGCGGATTAGCTTTCCCCAACGAGCAGTACTTC. It codes for CASSGLAFPNEQYF. The whole variable domain, remainder taken from reference TRBV9 and TRBJ2-7, is DSGVTQTPKHLITATGQRVTLRCSPRSGDLSVYWYQQSLDQGLQFLIQYYNGEERAKGNILERFSAQQFPDLHSELNLSSLELGDSALYFCASSGLAFPNEQYFGPGTRLTVT.